These T cell receptor beta chains were read from a single sample in a study of control samples from healthy donors and cancer patients. The protocol was immunoSEQ multiplex PCR, while the TCRdb copy is restricted to in-frame clones and leaves out a portion. The sample lists about 180,000 clones; nearly 90% were seen once. Specimen: blood. All receptors derive from a woman aged 50 to 60 in good health. CDR3s include the opening cysteine and the closing phenylalanine or tryptophan. D genes are given only for firm matches. Rows give clone size only sometimes, using once, few, many, or a class for an expanded clone.

TRBJ1-2	once	TRBV7-9	-	TGTGCCAGCAGCTCCGGACAGACCCCTAACTATGGCTACACCTTC	CASSSGQTPNYGYTF
TRBJ1-6	-	TRBV27	-	TGTGCCAGTACGTTCCAAAGCTCCTATAATTCACCCCTCCACTTT	CASTFQSSYNSPLHF
TRBJ1-6	-	TRBV7-2	-	TGTGCCAGCAGCTTAGGGGGGTCGGGGGAGAATTCACCCCTCCACTTT	CASSLGGSGENSPLHF
TRBJ2-2	-	TRBV24-1	-	TGTGCCACCAGTGATTTTAGTACCGGGGAGCTGTTTTTT	CATSDFSTGELFF
TRBJ2-5	once	TRBV2	-	TGTGCCAGCGGCCTCAAAGAGACCCAGTACTTC	CASGLKETQYF
TRBJ2-5	-	TRBV19	-	TGTGCCAGTAGTCTAACAGAGATACAAGAGACCCAGTACTTC	CASSLTEIQETQYF
TRBJ1-2	-	TRBV4-1	TRBD1	TGCGCCAGCAGCCATTTTACAGGGGACTATGGCTACACCTTC	CASSHFTGDYGYTF
TRBJ2-4	-	TRBV11-2	-	TGTGCCAGCAGCTTAGGAGGAGACATTCAGTACTTC	CASSLGGDIQYF
TRBJ2-2	-	TRBV5-8	TRBD2	TGTGCCAGCAGCTTGGGAGCGGGAGTGAGCACCGGGGAGCTGTTTTTT	CASSLGAGVSTGELFF
TRBJ2-3	-	TRBV4-3	TRBD2	TGCGCCAGCAGCCAAGATATCAGCGGGGGGCCCTCCACAGATACGCAGTATTTT	CASSQDISGGPSTDTQYF
TRBJ2-2	-	TRBV10-2	-	TGCGCCAGCAGTGAGTCCTCGGGGTACCCCGGGGAGCTGTTTTTT	CASSESSGYPGELFF
TRBJ1-3	-	TRBV6-5	-	TGTGCCAGCAGTTACTCGGGGTCTGGAAACACCATATATTTT	CASSYSGSGNTIYF
TRBJ2-1	-	TRBV19	-	TGTGCCAGTACTGCCGAGGGGGGGACTTACAATGAGCAGTTCTTC	CASTAEGGTYNEQFF
TRBJ1-1	-	TRBV27	-	TGTGCCAGCAGAGCACGCCCCCTAGAAGCTTTCTTT	CASRARPLEAFF
TRBJ2-1	-	TRBV11-2	-	TGTGCCAGCAGTCCCTTTTTCGGGGGCAATGAGCAGTTCTTC	CASSPFFGGNEQFF
TRBJ2-5	-	TRBV15	TRBD2	TGTGCCACCAGCAGAGATGCATACGGGGGGGTACGGACCCAGTACTTC	CATSRDAYGGVRTQYF
TRBJ1-1	-	TRBV27	-	TGTGCCAGCAGTTTAAGGCAGACCTCCCCTGAAGCTTTCTTT	CASSLRQTSPEAFF
TRBJ2-1	-	TRBV14	TRBD2	TGTGCCAGCAGCCAAGATCGGGTGCTAGCGGGCGAGCAGTTCTTC	CASSQDRVLAGEQFF
TRBJ2-7	-	TRBV5-4	-	TGTGCCAGCAGCTTAGAGACGACGTCAGTTCCGACCTACGAGCAGTACTTC	CASSLETTSVPTYEQYF
TRBJ1-3	-	TRBV7-6	-	TGTGCCAGCAGCATCCAAACAGGGATAATCGGAAACACCATATATTTT	CASSIQTGIIGNTIYF
TRBJ2-2	-	TRBV6-5	-	TGTGCCAGCAGTTATGGGAGGAGCCGCAACACCGGGGAGCTGTTTTTT	CASSYGRSRNTGELFF
TRBJ1-4	-	TRBV28	-	TGTGCCAGCAGTTCAGCGGATCTCACTAATGAAAAACTGTTTTTT	CASSSADLTNEKLFF
TRBJ1-4	few	TRBV19	TRBD1	TGTGCCAGTAGAAACCCAGGGGACAGCACAACTAATGAAAAACTGTTTTTT	CASRNPGDSTTNEKLFF
TRBJ1-1	-	TRBV14	-	TGTGCCAGCAGCCTCTACACGGGGGGCACTGAAGCTTTCTTT	CASSLYTGGTEAFF
TRBJ1-1	-	TRBV30	-	TGTGCCTGGTGCAGGGGATTGAATACTGAAGCTTTCTTT	CAWCRGLNTEAFF
TRBJ1-1	-	TRBV3-1/TRBV3-2	-	TGTGCCAGCAGCACACCCCCCGGGAGCGCTTTCTTT	CASSTPPGSAFF
TRBJ2-1	-	TRBV11-3	TRBD2	TGTGCCAGCAGCTTAGTGGCTAGCGGTCCGCTAGGTGAGCAGTTCTTC	CASSLVASGPLGEQFF
TRBJ1-5	-	TRBV5-1	TRBD1	TGCGCCAGCAGCTGGACAGGGGAGGATCAGCCCCAGCATTTT	CASSWTGEDQPQHF
TRBJ2-3	once	TRBV7-2	TRBD2	TGTGCCAGCAGCTTAGACTCGCTAGCGGGGGGGCACACAGATACGCAGTATTTT	CASSLDSLAGGHTDTQYF
TRBJ2-1	-	TRBV7-3	TRBD2	TGTGCCAGCAGCTTAAATGACGGGAGGTCAGATGAGCAGTTCTTC	CASSLNDGRSDEQFF
TRBJ2-6	few	TRBV7-6	-	TGTGCCAGCAGCTTAGGGGTTGGGAGTCAGAGCTCTGGGGCCAACGTCCTGACTTTC	CASSLGVGSQSSGANVLTF
TRBJ1-2	-	TRBV30	-	TGTGCCTGGAAGGCGGGGGCATACTATGGCTACACCTTC	CAWKAGAYYGYTF
TRBJ2-3	-	TRBV4-1	TRBD1	TGCGCCAGCAGCCAAGACACAGGGGGCAAGTCAGATACGCAGTATTTT	CASSQDTGGKSDTQYF
TRBJ2-2	-	TRBV15	TRBD1	TGTGCCACCAGCAGAACAGGGGTAGCCACCGGGGAGCTGTTTTTT	CATSRTGVATGELFF
TRBJ2-2	-	TRBV7-3	-	TGTGCCGGCAGCTTAGATAGGGACACCGGGGAGCTGTTTTTT	CAGSLDRDTGELFF
TRBJ2-1	-	TRBV7-3	TRBD2	TGTGCCAGCAGCTTCCTGGGGACTAGCCGAAATGAGCAGTTCTTC	CASSFLGTSRNEQFF
TRBJ1-2	-	TRBV5-4	-	TGTGCCAGCAGCTTGACAGATGGCTACACCTTC	CASSLTDGYTF
TRBJ2-7	few	TRBV7-2	TRBD1	TGTGCCAGCAGCACAGGGGGCAGGGGGTTCTACGAGCAGTACTTC	CASSTGGRGFYEQYF
TRBJ2-3	-	TRBV2	TRBD2	TGTGCCAGCGGGGAGTTTAGCGGGTACACAGATACGCAGTATTTT	CASGEFSGYTDTQYF
TRBJ2-1	-	TRBV5-4	-	TGTGCCAGCAGCTTGGGATTAGTACTGGACAATGAGCAGTTCTTC	CASSLGLVLDNEQFF
TRBJ1-1	-	TRBV6-5	-	TGTGCCAGCATCCGAGGGGGCACTGAAGCTTTCTTT	CASIRGGTEAFF
TRBJ2-7	-	TRBV7-2	TRBD2	TGTGCCAGCAGCTATATAGCGGGGGCCTACGAGCAGTACTTC	CASSYIAGAYEQYF